These 13 T cell receptor beta chains share one sample of origin, sequenced in a study of control samples from healthy donors and cancer patients. TCRdb's copy holds only in-frame clones and misses some; the assay was immunoSEQ multiplex PCR. The sample consists of 100,000 to 150,000 clones, around 87% of them appearing once. The sample comprised blood. Receptors were obtained from a man in his sixties in good health.

The CDR3 reads CASSQVGGVTGELFF. The DNA for the CDR3 is TGCGCCAGCAGCCAAGTAGGCGGCGTGACCGGGGAGCTGTTTTTT. This chain links TRBV4-3 with TRBJ2-2; D gene ambiguous. The CDR3 runs 15 residues. In germline, CDR1 is LGHNA, CDR2 YSLEER. Trimming took 1 base from V and 5 from J, leaving 11 bases between them.

This chain uses TRBV9 with TRBJ2-5, with 8 bases identical to TRBD1. Germline V lookup: CDR1 SGDLS, CDR2 YYNGEE. The CDR3 length is 14 residues. With V trimmed by 3 bases and J by 4 bases, 5 bases remained unmatched. This CDR3 reads CASSADRVIETQYF. The CDR3 coding sequence is TGTGCCAGCAGCGCGGACAGGGTAATAGAGACCCAGTACTTC.

The chain recombines TRBV28 with TRBJ1-1; possibly TRBD1 for D (5 bases). The CDR3 runs 15 residues. V lost 5 bases and J lost 0, with 13 bases in between. The germline CDR1 and CDR2 sequences are MDHEN and SYDVKM. CDR3 DNA sequence: TGTGCCAGCAGTCCGAACACAGGCATGAACACTGAAGCTTTCTTT. Translated, it gives CASSPNTGMNTEAFF.

The chain's CDR3 is CASSSDRVFNQPQHF. DNA for the CDR3: TGTGCCAGCAGCTCCGACAGGGTTTTCAATCAGCCCCAGCATTTT. The rearrangement joins TRBV7-8 to TRBJ1-5; 7 bases are shared with TRBD1. Trimming removed 4 bases from V and 3 bases from J; junction bases left unmatched: 6. Germline CDR1 reads SGHVS; CDR2 reads FQNEAQ. CDR3 length equals 15 residues.

The J gene is TRBJ2-1, the V gene TRBV27; 9 nucleotides line up with TRBD1. V gave up 10 bases and J gave up 1 base; unmatched junction bases: 8. This CDR3 region has 15 residues. The germline V gene encodes CDR1 MNHEY and CDR2 SMNVEV (reference sequence). This chain's CDR3 is CAKQSDRGSYNEQFF. The CDR3 bases are TGTGCCAAGCAATCGGACAGGGGATCCTACAATGAGCAGTTCTTC.

This clone was recorded a few times. The CDR3 DNA reads TGTGCCAGCAGTTACCTTGGGGAGTACAATGAGCAGTTCTTC. Translated, it gives CASSYLGEYNEQFF. This chain uses TRBV6-2 or TRBV6-3 with TRBJ2-1, with a weak D call TRBD2 (5 bases). Looked up from germline, CDR1 is MNHEY and CDR2 is SVGEGT. The CDR3 runs to 14 residues. Trimming stripped 2 bases from V and 4 bases from J, with 9 bases between.

Only one count was recorded for this clone. The chain has TRBV14 and TRBJ1-4, with 8 positions matching TRBD1. J gave up 3 bases and V 4 bases, and 1 base lay outside the gene matches. The germline V gene has CDR1 SGHDN and CDR2 FVKESK. CDR3 length: 14 amino acids. The CDR3 loop reads CASSRQGSNEKLFF. CDR3 coding DNA: TGTGCCAGCAGCCGACAGGGGTCTAATGAAAAACTGTTTTTT.

The rearrangement links TRBV6-2 or TRBV6-3 to TRBJ2-3; 8 bases are shared with TRBD1. V trimming: 6 bases; J trimming: 2 bases; junction bases outside the gene matches: 10. CDR3 length: 16 residues. Looked up from germline, CDR1 is MNHEY and CDR2 is SVGEGT. The CDR3 nucleotides are TGTGCCAGCAGCCCCGACAGGGGAGGTTCCACAGATACGCAGTATTTT. It translates to CASSPDRGGSTDTQYF.

The rearrangement joins TRBV19 to TRBJ2-7, with 10 bases aligning to TRBD1. With 5 bases clipped from V and 6 bases from J, the junction kept 10 bases outside the gene matches. CDR1 is LNHDA, CDR2 SQIVND, per germline (reference sequence). The CDR3 covers 15 residues. This chain's CDR3 is CASSSWTGGPGEQYF. The CDR3 region has the DNA TGTGCCAGTAGTTCATGGACAGGGGGGCCCGGCGAGCAGTACTTC. Together with reference TRBV19 and TRBJ2-7, the CDR3 gives the full variable domain: DGGITQSPKYLFRKEGQNVTLSCEQNLNHDAMYWYRQDPGQGLRLIYYSQIVNDFQKGDIAEGYSVSREKKESFPLTVTSAQKNPTAFYLCASSSWTGGPGEQYFGPGTRLTVT.

This clone came up a few times. The V call is TRBV7-3, the J call TRBJ1-2, with D perhaps TRBD1 (6 bases). Germline V gene sequence: CDR1 SGHTA, CDR2 FQGTGA. The CDR3 runs to 14 residues. V lost 6 bases to trimming and J lost 0 bases, with 11 bases between them. The CDR3 protein is CASRPTGPNYGYTF. CDR3 sequence (DNA): TGTGCCAGCAGGCCTACAGGGCCTAACTATGGCTACACCTTC.

The J gene is TRBJ1-5, the V gene TRBV5-3; D possibly corresponds to TRBD1 (6 bases). TRBV5-3 is an open reading frame, and its role is uncertain. Trimming pared 6 bases from V and 3 bases from J, leaving 22 bases between. The CDR3 has 17 residues. CDR3 nucleotide sequence: TGTGCCAGAAAAGGACAGCCCAGGGGTCTTCCCAATCAGCCCCAGCATTTT. It yields the protein CARKGQPRGLPNQPQHF.

The V and J genes are TRBV18 and TRBJ2-2; D is possibly TRBD1 (6 bases). Trimming took 5 bases from V and 4 from J, leaving 14 bases between them. The CDR3 covers 15 residues. Per germline, CDR1 KGHSH and CDR2 LQKENI. The CDR3 loop reads CASSYLPDSTGELFF. The CDR3 DNA sequence: TGTGCCAGCTCATATCTCCCGGACAGCACCGGGGAGCTGTTTTTT.

The chain recombines TRBV27 with TRBJ2-5; tentative D call: TRBD2 (7 bases). Germline assignment: CDR1 MNHEY and CDR2 SMNVEV (reference sequence). This CDR3 comprises 14 residues. V shed 6 bases and J shed 5 bases, with 16 bases lying between them. CDR3 coding DNA: TGTGCCAGCAGCTTGACGGGGGGCCTGGAGACCCAGTACTTC. It is translated as CASSLTGGLETQYF.